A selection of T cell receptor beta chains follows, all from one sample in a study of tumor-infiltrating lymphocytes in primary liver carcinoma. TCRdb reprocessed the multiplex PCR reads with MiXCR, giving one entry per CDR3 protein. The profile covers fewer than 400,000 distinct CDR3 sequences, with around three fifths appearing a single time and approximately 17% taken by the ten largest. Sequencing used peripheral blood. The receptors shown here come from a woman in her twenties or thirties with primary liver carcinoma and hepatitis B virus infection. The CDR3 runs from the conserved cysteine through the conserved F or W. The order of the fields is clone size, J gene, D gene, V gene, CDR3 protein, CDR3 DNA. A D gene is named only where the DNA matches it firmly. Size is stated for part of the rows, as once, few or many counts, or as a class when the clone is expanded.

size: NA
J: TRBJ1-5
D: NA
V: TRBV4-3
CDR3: CASSQEGGLGNQPQHF
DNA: TGCGCCAGCAGCCAAGAAGGAGGTCTCGGCAATCAGCCCCAGCATTTT

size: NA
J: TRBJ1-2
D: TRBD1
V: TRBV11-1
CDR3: CADSYSGQGAYGYAF
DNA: TGTGCCGACAGCTATAGCGGACAGGGGGCGTATGGCTACGCCTTC

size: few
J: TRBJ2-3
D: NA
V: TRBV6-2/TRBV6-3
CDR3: CASSPRDTSSTDTQYF
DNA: TGTGCCAGCAGTCCCCGGGACACCTCTAGCACAGATACGCAGTATTTT

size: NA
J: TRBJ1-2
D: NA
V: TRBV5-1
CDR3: CASSLESGTNYGYTF
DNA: TGCGCCAGCAGCTTGGAGTCAGGAACTAACTATGGCTACACCTTC

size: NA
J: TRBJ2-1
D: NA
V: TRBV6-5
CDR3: CASSYPGFNEQFF
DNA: TGTGCCAGCAGCTACCCCGGGTTCAATGAGCAGTTCTTC

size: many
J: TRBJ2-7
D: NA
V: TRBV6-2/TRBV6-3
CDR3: CASSTTYEQYF
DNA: TGTGCCAGCAGTACGACCTACGAGCAGTACTTC

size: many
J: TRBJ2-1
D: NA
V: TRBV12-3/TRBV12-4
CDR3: CASSLARQVPEQFF
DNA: TGTGCCAGCAGTTTAGCGCGGCAAGTTCCTGAGCAGTTCTTC

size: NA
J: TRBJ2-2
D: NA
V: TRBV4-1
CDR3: CASSQVWLVGELSF
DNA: TGCGCCAGCAGCCAAGTTTGGTTGGTCGGGGAGCTGTCTTTT

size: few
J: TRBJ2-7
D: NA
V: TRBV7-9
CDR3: CASSFYEQYF
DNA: TGTGCCAGCAGCTTTTACGAGCAGTACTTC

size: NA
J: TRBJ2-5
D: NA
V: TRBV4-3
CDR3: CASIQDWEETQYF
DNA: TGCGCCAGCATCCAAGATTGGGAGGAGACCCAGTACTTC

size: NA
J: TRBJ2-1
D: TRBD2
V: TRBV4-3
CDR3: CASSRVSGEDNEQFF
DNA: TGCGCCAGCAGCCGAGTCAGCGGGGAGGACAATGAGCAGTTCTTC

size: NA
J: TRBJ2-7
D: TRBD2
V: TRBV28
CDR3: CASSPTDGTSGPKQYF
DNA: TGTGCCAGCAGTCCTACCGATGGGACTAGCGGGCCCAAGCAGTACTTC

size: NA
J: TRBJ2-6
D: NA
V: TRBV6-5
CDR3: CVSSYSPGAGANALTF
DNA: TGTGTCAGCAGTTACTCCCCGGGAGCTGGGGCCAACGCCCTGACTTTC

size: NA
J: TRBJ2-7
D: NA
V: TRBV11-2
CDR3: CASSFGTRSSYERYF
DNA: TGTGCCAGCAGCTTCGGGACAAGGAGCTCCTATGAGCGGTACTTC

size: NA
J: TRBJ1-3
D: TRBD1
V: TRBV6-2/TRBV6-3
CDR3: CASSPGTAGNTIYF
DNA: TGTGCCAGCAGCCCTGGGACAGCTGGAAACACCATATATTTT

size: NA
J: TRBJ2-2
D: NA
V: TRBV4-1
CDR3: CASSQGPSNTWELFF
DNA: TGCGCCAGCAGCCAAGGGCCGTCGAACACCTGGGAGCTGTTTTTT

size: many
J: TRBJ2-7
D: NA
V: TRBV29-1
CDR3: CSVEGSRESREQYF
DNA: TGCAGCGTTGAAGGGAGCAGGGAGAGCCGGGAGCAGTACTTC

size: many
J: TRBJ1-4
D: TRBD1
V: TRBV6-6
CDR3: CASSLGQGNEKLFF
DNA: TGTGCCAGCAGTCTCGGACAGGGTAATGAAAAACTGTTTTTT

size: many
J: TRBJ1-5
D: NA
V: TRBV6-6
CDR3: CASSDGTPFQPQHF
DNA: TGTGCCAGCAGCGACGGGACTCCGTTTCAGCCCCAGCATTTT

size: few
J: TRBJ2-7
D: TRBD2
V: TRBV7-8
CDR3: CASSPDPSGAYEQYF
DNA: TGTGCCAGCAGCCCCGACCCCAGCGGGGCTTACGAGCAGTACTTC

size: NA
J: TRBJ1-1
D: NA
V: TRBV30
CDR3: CAWNREAEAFF
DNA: TGTGCCTGGAATCGGGAAGCTGAAGCTTTCTTT

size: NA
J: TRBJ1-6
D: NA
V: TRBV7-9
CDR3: CASSSGQGNSPLHF
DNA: TGTGCCAGCAGCTCTGGGCAGGGGAATTCACCCCTCCACTTT

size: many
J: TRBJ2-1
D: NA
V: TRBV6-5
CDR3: CASSPPGPGRQFF
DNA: TGTGCCAGCTCCCCGCCGGGCCCCGGGAGGCAGTTCTTC

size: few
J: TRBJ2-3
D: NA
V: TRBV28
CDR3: CASHLRGVFGTDTQYF
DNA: TGTGCCAGTCATTTGCGAGGAGTATTCGGCACAGATACGCAGTATTTT

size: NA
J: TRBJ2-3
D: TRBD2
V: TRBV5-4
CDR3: CASSLMLAGAHTDTQYF
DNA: TGTGCCAGCAGCTTGATGTTAGCGGGAGCCCACACAGATACGCAGTATTTT

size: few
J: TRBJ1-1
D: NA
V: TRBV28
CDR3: CASKRNTEAFF
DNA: TGTGCCAGCAAGAGGAACACTGAAGCTTTCTTT

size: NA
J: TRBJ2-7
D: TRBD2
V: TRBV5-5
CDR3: CASSPGGGTYEQYF
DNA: TGTGCCAGCAGCCCGGGGGGAGGGACCTACGAGCAGTACTTC

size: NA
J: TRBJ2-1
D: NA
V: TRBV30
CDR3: CACLAGNNEQFF
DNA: TGTGCCTGCCTGGCGGGGAACAATGAGCAGTTCTTC

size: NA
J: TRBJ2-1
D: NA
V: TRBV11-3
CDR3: CVNSVVPSVNEQFF
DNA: TGTGTCAACAGCGTAGTGCCTAGCGTCAATGAGCAGTTCTTC

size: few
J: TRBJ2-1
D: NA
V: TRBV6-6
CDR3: CASSYFAGLPYNEQFF
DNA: TGTGCCAGCAGTTACTTCGCAGGGCTGCCATACAATGAGCAGTTCTTC

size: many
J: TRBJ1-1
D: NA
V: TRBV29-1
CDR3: CSVEVREGTEAFF
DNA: TGCAGCGTTGAGGTCAGGGAGGGTACTGAAGCTTTCTTT

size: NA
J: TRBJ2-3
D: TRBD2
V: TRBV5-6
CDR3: CGSSLTSAIDTKYF
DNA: TGTGGCAGCAGTTTGACTAGCGCGATAGATACGAAGTATTTT

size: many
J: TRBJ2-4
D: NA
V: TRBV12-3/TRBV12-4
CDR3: CASSFTDVAKNIQYF
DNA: TGTGCCAGCAGTTTTACTGATGTAGCCAAAAACATTCAGTACTTC

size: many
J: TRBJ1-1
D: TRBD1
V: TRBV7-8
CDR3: CASTKYSGTGVINTEAFF
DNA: TGTGCCAGCACTAAGTATTCCGGGACAGGGGTCATAAACACTGAAGCTTTCTTT

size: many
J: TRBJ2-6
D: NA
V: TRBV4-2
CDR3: CASSQESGSRASGANVLTF
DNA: TGTGCCAGCAGCCAAGAGTCGGGGTCGAGAGCCTCTGGGGCCAACGTCCTGACTTTC

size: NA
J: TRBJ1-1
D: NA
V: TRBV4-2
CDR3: CASSRVGIGGRDTETFF
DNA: TGTGCCAGCAGCCGGGTAGGGATAGGCGGTCGGGACACTGAAACTTTCTTT

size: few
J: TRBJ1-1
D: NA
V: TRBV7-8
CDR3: CASSLTRSGEAFF
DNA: TGTGCCAGCAGCTTAACGCGCTCGGGAGAAGCTTTCTTT

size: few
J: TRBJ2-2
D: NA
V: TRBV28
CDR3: CVSRAGDLTGELFF
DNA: TGTGTCAGCAGGGCAGGGGATCTTACCGGGGAGCTGTTTTTC